This TCR beta chain was captured by sequencing in a study of human T cells and chemical hapten exposure. Each CDR3 protein is one row after TCRdb ran MiXCR on the RACE reads. Of approximately 50,000 distinct CDR3 sequences listed, 9.9% were seen once; the top ten hold around 17%. Time point reported: patch test 3, about 24 weeks after DPC sensitization. Treatment reported: therapeutic diphenylcyclopropenone sensitization with weekly scalp DPC. The authors' total RNA extraction used unfractionated whole blood. The germline gives CDR1 KGHSH, CDR2 LQKENI. The CDR3 loop spans 12 amino acids. Deletions cut 1 base from V and 6 bases from J, with 7 bases between.

This chain links TRBV18 with TRBJ2-7; TRBD1 or TRBD2 may be the D gene (5 bases each). This clonotype was sampled from a woman aged 40 to 50 with alopecia areata. Some clones in this sample may be carry-over from other donors' samples. Sample: whole blood, taken in connection with sensitization to the hapten diphenylcyclopropenone (DPC). CDR3 nucleotides: TGTGCCAGCTCACCACGGGGGAGCGAGCAGTACTTC. Its protein product is CASSPRGSEQYF.